This passage covers 16 T cell receptor beta chains from one sample sequenced in a study of blood T cell repertoires in COVID-19. Sequencing was performed with immunoSEQ multiplex PCR; in TCRdb, only in-frame clones are kept and a portion is missing. The sample lists roughly 140,000 clones, about nine tenths occurring once. Sequencing input: peripheral blood. The receptors were gathered from a human donor in a cohort sampled during active COVID-19.

The J gene is TRBJ1-4, the V gene TRBV24-1; the D gene is possibly TRBD1 (5 bases). Germline V gives CDR1 KGHDR, CDR2 SFDVKD. The CDR3 totals 14 residues. V was clipped by 12 bases and J by 7 bases, with 20 bases between them. Here the CDR3 DNA reads TGTGCCGTCGGTGGTCAGGGTCATGGTGAAAAACTGTTTTTT. Amino acids: CAVGGQGHGEKLFF.

This clone is a singleton in its sample. The chain couples TRBV19 to TRBJ2-1; D uncertain. The germline V and J ends were trimmed by 0 bases and 5 bases, with 11 bases remaining between them. The CDR3 is 15 amino acids. CDR1 is LNHDA and CDR2 is SQIVND in the germline V gene (reference sequence). CDR3 protein: CASSIEAQPDNEQFF. The CDR3 nucleotides read TGTGCCAGTAGTATAGAGGCACAGCCCGACAATGAGCAGTTCTTC.

This chain uses TRBV7-2 with TRBJ2-5; 11 positions match TRBD1. The V segment lost 5 bases and the J segment 5 bases; nucleotides outside the gene matches: 4. CDR3 length: 14 residues. The germline CDR1 and CDR2 sequences are SGHTA and FQGNSA. CDR3 nucleotide sequence: TGTGCCAGCAGCGCGGACAGGGGGCTTGAGACCCAGTACTTC. Translation gives CASSADRGLETQYF.

The genes are TRBV27 and TRBJ2-7, with TRBD2 matching 8 bases. The germline V gene has CDR1 MNHEY and CDR2 SMNVEV (reference sequence). CDR3 length: 13 amino acids. V was clipped by 3 bases and J by 4 bases; unmatched bases: 2. CDR3 sequence: CASSFASGYEQYF. CDR3 nucleotides: TGTGCCAGCAGTTTCGCTAGCGGGTACGAGCAGTACTTC.

This clone came up a few times. The chain is built from TRBV19 and TRBJ2-2; D may be TRBD1 (5 bases). The V end was cut by 5 bases, the J end by 4 bases, with 14 bases between. The CDR3 extends over 15 amino acids. Per the germline V gene, CDR1 is LNHDA and CDR2 is SQIVND (reference sequence). CDR3 DNA sequence: TGTGCCAGTAGTTGGACATCCCATGTCACCGGGGAGCTGTTTTTT. Amino acids: CASSWTSHVTGELFF. The full variable domain, in which reference TRBV19 and TRBJ2-2 provide the parts outside the CDR3, is DGGITQSPKYLFRKEGQNVTLSCEQNLNHDAMYWYRQDPGQGLRLIYYSQIVNDFQKGDIAEGYSVSREKKESFPLTVTSAQKNPTAFYLCASSWTSHVTGELFFGEGSRLTVL.

The chain combines TRBV5-1 with TRBJ1-3, with D uncertain. This CDR3 comprises 13 residues. Germline V gives CDR1 SGHRS, CDR2 YFSETQ. Between the trimmed V and J ends, which lost 4 bases and 4 bases, there was a span of 9 bases. CDR3 DNA: TGCGCCAGCAGCATAAGAGCGGGAAACACCATATATTTT. Residues: CASSIRAGNTIYF.

CDR3 loop: CASSVGGQPTYNEQFF. Written as DNA, the CDR3 is TGTGCCAGCAGCGTAGGGGGACAGCCTACCTACAATGAGCAGTTCTTC. The V gene is TRBV9, the J gene TRBJ2-1; 7 nucleotides match TRBD1. Looked up from germline, CDR1 is SGDLS and CDR2 is YYNGEE. This CDR3 has 16 amino acids. Germline trimming cut 0 bases from V and 2 bases from J; bases unmatched to any gene: 5.

Notes on this clone: Relative to the germline gene, one junction end is altered; a read error may explain this. The chain is built from TRBV11-1 and TRBJ1-2; maybe TRBD1 (6 bases). Germline lookup yields CDR1 SGHAT and CDR2 FQDESV (reference sequence). The CDR3 totals 16 residues. The CDR3 DNA reads as TGTGCCACCAGCAGATACCGGGACACCAAGGGACGGGACTATGCCTTC. Its protein is CATSRYRDTKGRDYAF. Full variable domain (rest looked up from reference TRBV11-1 and TRBJ1-2): EAEVAQSPRYKITEKSQAVAFWCDPISGHATLYWYRQILGQGPELLVQFQDESVVDDSQLPKDRFSAERLKGVDSTLKIQPAELGDSAMYLCATSRYRDTKGRDYAFGSGTRLTVV.

This clone came up once. The V and J genes are TRBV5-1 and TRBJ1-6, with a tentative D call TRBD1 (5 bases). With 0 bases removed from V and 0 bases from J, the gap between germline ends came to 13 bases. The CDR3 contains 18 residues. Germline CDR1 is SGHRS and CDR2 is YFSETQ. In nucleotides, the CDR3 is TGCGCCAGCAGCTTGGGTATCCGGGGGAGCTCCTATAATTCACCCCTCCACTTT. It codes for CASSLGIRGSSYNSPLHF. Full variable domain (remainder filled in from reference TRBV5-1 and TRBJ1-6): KAGVTQTPRYLIKTRGQQVTLSCSPISGHRSVSWYQQTPGQGLQFLFEYFSETQRNKGNFPGRFSGRQFSNSRSEMNVSTLELGDSALYLCASSLGIRGSSYNSPLHFGNGTRLTVT.

The chain couples TRBV29-1 to TRBJ2-1; 7 bases are a match to TRBD1. CDR1 and CDR2 (germline): SQVTM, ANQGSEA. V was pared by 4 bases and J by 1 base, with 4 bases of the junction left unmatched. The CDR3 totals 14 residues. The CDR3, as DNA: TGCAGCGTTGTTCACAGGGGTTCCTACAATGAGCAGTTCTTC. Protein: CSVVHRGSYNEQFF.

The chain joins TRBV27 to TRBJ2-5, with 8 bases lining up with TRBD2. The CDR3 consists of 16 residues. Germline V gene data show CDR1 as MNHEY and CDR2 as SMNVEV (reference sequence). The J segment lost 5 bases and the V segment lost 2 bases, leaving 10 bases of the junction unmatched. The CDR3 DNA sequence: TGTGCCAGCAGTTTAGGATCAGCGGGGGTGGAGGAGACCCAGTACTTC. Its translation: CASSLGSAGVEETQYF.

The rearrangement uses TRBV5-6 and TRBJ2-7; possibly TRBD1 for D (6 bases). This CDR3 comprises 14 residues. CDR1 and CDR2 (germline): SGHDT, YYEEEE. Trimming removed 4 bases from V and 0 bases from J, with 11 bases in between. This CDR3 is CASSGQRSSYEQYF. DNA of the CDR3: TGTGCCAGCAGCGGACAGCGGAGCTCCTACGAGCAGTACTTC.

This chain links TRBV27 with TRBJ2-1; weak D call: TRBD2 (6 bases). V was clipped by 6 bases and J by 6 bases, with 12 bases between them. This CDR3 contains 13 residues. Looked up from germline, CDR1 is MNHEY and CDR2 is SMNVEV (reference sequence). Here the CDR3 DNA reads TGTGCCAGCAGACGGGGACTTTCCAATGAGCAGTTCTTC. It is translated as CASRRGLSNEQFF.

This clone was seen a handful of times. The chain combines TRBV20-1 with TRBJ1-5, with a possible D match to TRBD1 (5 bases). The CDR3 covers 14 residues. The germline CDR1 and CDR2 sequences are DFQATT and SNEGSKA (reference sequence). Trimming pared 3 bases from V and 0 bases from J, leaving 9 bases between. Written as DNA, the CDR3 is TGCAGTGCTAGTTTCAGGGTTAGCAATCAGCCCCAGCATTTT. Its protein product is CSASFRVSNQPQHF.

A single count supports this clone. CDR3 residues: CASSQRGGDLNTEAFF. CDR3 coding DNA: TGCGCCAGCAGCCAAAGAGGAGGGGACCTGAACACTGAAGCTTTCTTT. This sequence joins TRBV4-1 and TRBJ1-1; D may be TRBD1 (5 bases). The V gene lost 2 bases and the J gene lost 0 bases, with 13 bases spanning the gap. Germline CDR1 is MGHRA and CDR2 is YSYEKL. The CDR3 is 16 residues long.

The CDR3 DNA sequence: TGTGCCAGCAGCTCGTCGGTAACCGGGACAGGGAACAATCAGCCCCAGCATTTT. It codes for CASSSSVTGTGNNQPQHF. The chain recombines TRBV7-8 with TRBJ1-5; the match to TRBD1 covers 9 bases. The CDR3 consists of 18 residues. From germline, CDR1 is SGHVS and CDR2 FQNEAQ. V lost 4 bases, J lost 3 bases, and 13 bases stayed unmatched.